The 23 T cell receptor beta chains in this list originate from one sample, sequenced in a study of shared T cell receptors in the human thymus. This table comes from immunoSEQ multiplex PCR, and its TCRdb copy is limited to in-frame clones, with some not included. Among fewer than 700,000 clones listed, roughly 90% were seen once. This same sample was also taken into another study, of human thymus T cells.

Sequenced: thymocytes. These receptors all come from a boy in the first two years of life with a congenital heart defect.

This clone came up once. V usage is TRBV19 and J usage is TRBJ2-7, with D maybe TRBD2 (7 bases). Deletions cut 3 bases from V and 7 bases from J, with 16 bases between. Germline CDR1 reads LNHDA; CDR2 reads SQIVND (reference sequence). The CDR3 has 14 amino acids. CDR3 nucleotides: TGTGCCAGTAGTATTACTGGGGGGGCGGGGGAGCAGTACTTC. This sequence encodes CASSITGGAGEQYF.

This chain uses TRBV5-6 with TRBJ2-3; D gene uncertain. The V and J ends lost 2 bases and 6 bases respectively, with 13 bases between them. The germline gives CDR1 SGHDT, CDR2 YYEEEE. The CDR3 extends over 14 amino acids. This chain's CDR3 is CASSFLPLEDTQYF. CDR3 nucleotide sequence: TGTGCCAGCAGCTTTTTACCCTTGGAGGATACGCAGTATTTT.

This chain joins TRBV7-9 and TRBJ2-7; TRBD2 aligns across 11 bases. This CDR3 comprises 16 residues. Germline values: CDR1 SEHNR, CDR2 FQNEAQ (reference sequence). V lost 5 bases and J lost 1; bases outside the gene matches: 7. Written as DNA, the CDR3 is TGTGCCAGCAGCCCGAGGACTAGCGGGCCTTCCTACGAGCAGTACTTC. Amino acids: CASSPRTSGPSYEQYF. Supplemented by reference TRBV7-9 and TRBJ2-7, the full variable domain reads DTGVSQNPRHKITKRGQNVTFRCDPISEHNRLYWYRQTLGQGPEFLTYFQNEAQLEKSRLLSDRFSAERPKGSFSTLEIQRTEQGDSAMYLCASSPRTSGPSYEQYFGPGTRLTVT.

V and J are TRBV5-5 and TRBJ1-2, with D possibly matching TRBD1 (5 bases). CDR3 length: 17 residues. Trimming cost V 0 bases and J 6 bases, with 21 bases left between them. The germline V gene encodes CDR1 SGHKS and CDR2 YYEKEE (reference sequence). The CDR3 sequence is CASSLGSTAWGRDGYTF. In DNA, the CDR3 is TGTGCCAGCAGCTTGGGATCGACCGCATGGGGGAGGGATGGCTACACCTTC.

Only one count was recorded for this clone. This chain links TRBV19 with TRBJ2-4, with a weak D call TRBD1 (6 bases). The CDR3 spans 15 residues. The V and J ends lost 6 bases and 5 bases respectively, with 17 bases between them. Germline assignment: CDR1 LNHDA and CDR2 SQIVND (reference sequence). The CDR3 DNA is TGTGCCAGTAGCGGGGATATACCAGGGGAAAACATTCAGTACTTC. Its translation: CASSGDIPGENIQYF.

This rearrangement joins TRBV28 to TRBJ2-3; D is possibly TRBD2 (5 bases). The V end was cut by 7 bases, the J end by 3 bases, with 8 bases between. The CDR3 contains 12 residues. Germline CDR1 is MDHEN and CDR2 is SYDVKM. CDR3 sequence (DNA): TGTGCCAGCAATAGCGCAACAGATACGCAGTATTTT. Encoded protein: CASNSATDTQYF.

This chain links TRBV5-1 with TRBJ2-7; TRBD1 might be the D (6 bases). V dropped 4 bases and J dropped 0 bases, with 11 bases sitting between them. CDR1 is SGHRS, CDR2 YFSETQ, per germline. The CDR3 is made up of 14 amino acids. CDR3 coding DNA: TGCGCCAGCAGCGTTACACAGGGCTCCTACGAGCAGTACTTC. It translates to CASSVTQGSYEQYF.

The chain carries TRBV7-2 and TRBJ2-3, with D possibly TRBD1 on 6 matching bases. CDR1 and CDR2 (germline): SGHTA, FQGNSA. Trimming left V 4 bases short and J 2 bases short, with 10 bases between. This CDR3 is built from 14 residues. DNA of the CDR3: TGTGCCAGCAGCTGGCCAGGGGTCACAGATACGCAGTATTTT. It yields the protein CASSWPGVTDTQYF.

This clone was recorded a few times. The V gene is TRBV19, the J gene TRBJ1-3; possibly TRBD1 for D (5 bases). Trimming took off 3 bases at V and 6 bases at J, with 15 bases between the two ends. This CDR3 spans 15 amino acids. Germline CDR1 is LNHDA and CDR2 is SQIVND (reference sequence). In DNA form, the CDR3 reads TGTGCCAGTAGTATGGGGACTCCTAGGGTAAACACCATATATTTT. Its protein product is CASSMGTPRVNTIYF.

Written as DNA, the CDR3 is TGCGCCAGCAGCCCTGTGCAGATGGGGGCCACTGAAGCTTTCTTT. Translation gives CASSPVQMGATEAFF. This chain connects TRBV5-1 to TRBJ1-1, with D tentatively TRBD1 (6 bases). V lost 4 bases and J 4 bases, leaving 17 bases between the germline ends. Germline CDR1 and CDR2: SGHRS and YFSETQ. The CDR3 covers 15 residues.

The chain has TRBV27 and TRBJ1-5, with D possibly matching TRBD1 (6 bases). Trimming removed 6 bases from V and 4 bases from J, with 16 bases in between. CDR3 length: 15 amino acids. Germline assignment: CDR1 MNHEY and CDR2 SMNVEV (reference sequence). The DNA for the CDR3 is TGTGCCAGCAGCTCCCTCCCCGACAGGAATCAGCCCCAGCATTTT. This codes for CASSSLPDRNQPQHF.

This chain links TRBV5-1 with TRBJ1-5, with 7 bases identical to TRBD1. Per germline, CDR1 SGHRS and CDR2 YFSETQ. The CDR3 loop spans 15 amino acids. With V trimmed by 0 bases and J by 5 bases, 5 bases remained unmatched. The CDR3 loop is CASSLEAGGDQPQHF. CDR3 nucleotides: TGCGCCAGCAGCTTGGAGGCAGGGGGAGATCAGCCCCAGCATTTT.

The chain combines TRBV27 with TRBJ2-7; TRBD1 might be the D (5 bases). From germline, CDR1 is MNHEY and CDR2 SMNVEV (reference sequence). The CDR3 totals 11 residues. Trimming took 7 bases from V and 6 from J, leaving 10 bases between them. The CDR3 region is CASKGVREQYF. The DNA of the CDR3 is TGTGCCAGCAAAGGGGTACGCGAGCAGTACTTC.

This clone was detected only once. CDR3 nucleotides: TGTGCCAGCAGCGTAGAGTACGGGGGGGGCACCGGGGAGCTGTTTTTT. This translates into CASSVEYGGGTGELFF. This chain links TRBV9 with TRBJ2-2, with 8 bases lining up with TRBD2. The CDR3 totals 16 residues. The germline V gene encodes CDR1 SGDLS and CDR2 YYNGEE. V shed 0 bases, J shed 4 bases, and the junction held 5 bases outside the gene matches.

The chain links TRBV28 to TRBJ1-5, with a weak D call TRBD1 (5 bases). The germline V and J ends were trimmed by 2 bases and 6 bases, with 11 bases remaining between them. Germline V gene lookup returns CDR1 MDHEN and CDR2 SYDVKM. CDR3 length: 14 amino acids. CDR3 sequence: CASSLLGRGQPQHF. DNA for the CDR3: TGTGCCAGCAGTTTACTGGGGCGGGGTCAGCCCCAGCATTTT.

The table lists this clone with a count of one. CDR3 nucleotide sequence: TGTGCCAGCAGCTTACGGACTAGCGGGAGAGGCTCTGGGGCCAACGTCCTGACTTTC. Protein sequence: CASSLRTSGRGSGANVLTF. V and J are TRBV5-4 and TRBJ2-6; TRBD2 matches 13 bases. CDR1 is SGHNT and CDR2 is YYREEE in the germline V gene (reference sequence). V was pared by 2 bases and J by 0 bases, with 5 bases of the junction left unmatched. The CDR3 runs to 19 residues.

The chain links TRBV25-1 to TRBJ2-2, with 10 bases matching TRBD1. CDR1 is MGHDK and CDR2 is SYGVNS in the germline V gene. J gave up 8 bases and V 8 bases, and 8 bases lay outside the gene matches. This CDR3 spans 14 amino acids. The chain's CDR3 is CASGRTGGIGELFF. The CDR3 DNA is TGTGCCAGCGGGAGGACAGGGGGAATAGGGGAGCTGTTTTTT.

V is TRBV11-3 and J is TRBJ2-7, with D perhaps matching TRBD1 (6 bases). CDR1 SGHNT and CDR2 YENEEA come from the germline V gene. The CDR3 extends over 15 amino acids. Between the trimmed V and J ends, which lost 6 bases and 1 base, there was a span of 16 bases. CDR3 protein: CASSPTGSSSYEQYF. The CDR3 DNA reads TGTGCCAGCAGTCCAACAGGGTCTTCGTCCTACGAGCAGTACTTC.

This clone was seen a few times. This sequence joins TRBV19 and TRBJ2-1; D gene unclear. Trimming shortened V by 7 bases and J by 0 bases, and 10 bases separated the two germline ends. This CDR3 spans 14 amino acids. CDR1 is LNHDA and CDR2 is SQIVND in the germline V gene (reference sequence). The CDR3 nucleotides read TGTGCCAGTATCCCCTCCAGCTCCTACAATGAGCAGTTCTTC. Its protein product is CASIPSSSYNEQFF.

The rearrangement joins TRBV30 to TRBJ2-3; the match to TRBD2 covers 14 bases. The germline V gene encodes CDR1 GTSNPN and CDR2 SVGIG (reference sequence). The CDR3 consists of 17 residues. J gave up 3 bases and V 2 bases, and 7 bases lay outside the gene matches. The CDR3 coding sequence is TGTGCCTGGAGTACCCGGACTAGCGGGAGGTTAACAGATACGCAGTATTTT. Encoded protein: CAWSTRTSGRLTDTQYF. Full variable domain (remainder filled in from reference TRBV30 and TRBJ2-3): SQTIHQWPATLVQPVGSPLSLECTVEGTSNPNLYWYRQAAGRGLQLLFYSVGIGQISSEVPQNLSASRPQDRQFILSSKKLLLSDSGFYLCAWSTRTSGRLTDTQYFGPGTRLTVL.

V usage is TRBV6-6 and J usage is TRBJ2-7; 10 nucleotides line up with TRBD1. This CDR3 contains 14 residues. Germline CDR1 is MNHNY and CDR2 is SVGAGI (reference sequence). V lost 6 bases, J lost 3 bases, and 5 bases stayed unmatched. CDR3 loop: CASSLGQGIYEQYF. The CDR3 DNA reads as TGTGCCAGCAGCCTGGGACAGGGGATCTACGAGCAGTACTTC.

This clone was seen just once. The chain has TRBV29-1 and TRBJ2-5; 7 nucleotides agree with TRBD2. This CDR3 has 16 residues. V was pared by 5 bases and J by 5 bases, with 17 bases of the junction left unmatched. Germline CDR1 reads SQVTM; CDR2 reads ANQGSEA. The CDR3 loop reads CSVSFIGGGRSETQYF. For the CDR3, the DNA is TGCAGCGTTTCGTTCATTGGGGGAGGGCGATCGGAGACCCAGTACTTC.

The CDR3 nucleotides read TGTGCCAGCAGTTTAAAGGGGCAGGTCCCACAACCTAGCAATCAGCCCCAGCATTTT. Its translation is CASSLKGQVPQPSNQPQHF. V is TRBV27 and J is TRBJ1-5; D is possibly TRBD1 (5 bases). CDR3 length equals 19 residues. Deletions cut 2 bases from V and 0 bases from J, with 20 bases between. Germline CDR1 reads MNHEY; CDR2 reads SMNVEV (reference sequence).